This T cell receptor (beta chain) was profiled in a study of T-cell reconstitution after alpha-beta-depleted transplantation in children. Study-wide results and limits: From surviving recipient T cells and thymic progenitors came the high day-60 TCRbeta diversity observed in some patients.

The CDR3 sequence is 16 residues long. The germline CDR1 and CDR2 sequences are MGHDK and SYGVNS. V lost 1 base and J lost 3; bases outside the gene matches: 6. It was with unique molecular identifiers that the TCRbeta library was prepared. TCRdb re-called the PCR reads through MiXCR, storing one row per CDR3 protein. The sample has hundreds of thousands of distinct CDR3 sequences; about 24% are singletons. For this clonotype: Its antigen is undetermined.

The clonotype comes from a female patient younger than 10 who had a stem cell transplant for congenital amegakaryocytic thrombocytopenia, so the T cells may come from the graft donor. The chain carries TRBV25-1 and TRBJ2-3; 8 positions match TRBD1. The source material was PBMCs, mostly from graft donor cells, sampled 360 days after TCRalphabeta/CD19-depleted stem cell transplant. The CDR3 DNA is TGTGCCAGCAGTGAATCAGGGGGCCTGAGAACAGATACGCAGTATTTT. It translates to CASSESGGLRTDTQYF.